This TCR beta chain was recovered during a study of blood T cell repertoires in COVID-19. Only in-frame clones appear in the TCRdb table, and some are missing; sequencing was by immunoSEQ multiplex PCR. The sample comprises a few hundred thousand clones, roughly 80% of which are singletons, and around 1% rests with the top ten. Germline V gives CDR1 KGHSH, CDR2 LQKENI. CDR3 length: 12 amino acids. Trimming removed 6 bases from V and 7 bases from J, with 10 bases in between. The sample consisted of peripheral blood. J is TRBJ2-4 and V is TRBV18; a weak D match, TRBD2 (6 bases). The clonotype was recovered from a human donor with acute or convalescent COVID-19. The donor label of this sample is uncertain. The CDR3 region has the DNA TGTGCCAGCTCCTTCCGGGGGAACATTCAGTACTTC. This encodes CASSFRGNIQYF.